This record looks at one TCR beta chain sequence and its context. The sample has other DNA sequences that encode this CDR3 too. The data are from a study of blood T cell repertoires in COVID-19. Study-wide background: COVID-19 samples, acute and convalescent, were from the United States, Italy and Spain. T cells, B-cell-depleted T cells, or PBMCs provided the cDNA or gDNA that served as material.

The germline gives CDR1 MNHEY, CDR2 SMNVEV (reference sequence). The V segment lost 5 bases and the J segment 1 base; nucleotides outside the gene matches: 5. The CDR3 spans 15 residues. In the original workflow: It was from reference gene primer amplification that nucleated cell counts were estimated. Assay: immunoSEQ multiplex PCR; the TCRdb copy retains only in-frame clones and omits some. That table is the source of V, J and clone size, and D and trimming were worked out from the DNA. The sample shows just over 350,000 clones, 75% to 90% of them seen only once. Seattle's enrolled individuals joined amid active infection and were then monitored longitudinally.

This clonotype was sampled from a woman aged 55 to 70 with COVID-19, enrolled during active disease. The chain uses TRBV27 and TRBJ1-5; 7 bases are a match to TRBD1. What was sequenced was peripheral blood. Here the CDR3 reads CASSPRQGSNQPQHF. The DNA of the CDR3 is TGTGCCAGCAGTCCCCGACAGGGCAGCAATCAGCCCCAGCATTTT.